These 2 T cell receptor beta chains originate from one sample sequenced in a study of blood T cell repertoires in COVID-19. Some clones are missing from TCRdb's copy, which holds only in-frame ones; the method was immunoSEQ multiplex PCR. The repertoire consists of about 88,000 clones, with approximately 88% occurring once and the leading ten covering 11%. Sequenced input: peripheral blood. These receptors came from a man older than 75 with acute or convalescent COVID-19.

The gene calls are TRBV19 and TRBJ1-2, with TRBD1 matching 10 bases. Germline CDR1 reads LNHDA; CDR2 reads SQIVND (reference sequence). CDR3 length: 16 residues. The J segment lost 2 bases and the V segment lost 5 bases, leaving 8 bases of the junction unmatched. The CDR3 is CASSSQRGQGNYGYTF. In DNA form, the CDR3 reads TGTGCCAGTAGTTCCCAGAGGGGACAGGGGAACTATGGCTACACCTTC.

The chain uses TRBV7-3 and TRBJ2-3, with a weak D call TRBD2 (6 bases). V was trimmed by 5 bases and J by 0 bases, leaving 18 bases between them. CDR1 is SGHTA, CDR2 FQGTGA, per germline. There are 17 residues in the CDR3. The CDR3 spells CASSPQRAGLSTDTQYF. The CDR3 DNA is TGTGCCAGCAGCCCGCAGCGCGCGGGGCTTAGCACAGATACGCAGTATTTT.